This T cell receptor beta chain originates from a study of T cell responses to AZD1222 COVID-19 vaccine. The V gene lost 6 bases and the J gene lost 2 bases, with 7 bases spanning the gap. CDR3 length equals 12 residues. Per germline, CDR1 SEHNR and CDR2 FQNEAQ (reference sequence). Clones were sequenced by immunoSEQ multiplex PCR, and TCRdb holds only the in-frame ones, with some missing. Of about 110,000 clones in the sample, 87% are singletons; the top ten hold 3.5% to 4.5%. Regarding the study as a whole: Along spike, vaccine-associated CD4 TCRs were found throughout, with dominance at 160-218 and 743-854.

This clone was counted a single time. Its antigen is not known. This TCR derives from an adult in good health. The input for sequencing was peripheral blood, taken on day 0 of AZD1222 vaccination. The chain carries TRBV7-9 and TRBJ1-1; D ambiguous. The CDR3 DNA reads TGTGCCAGCAGTCGCCTTAACACTGAAGCTTTCTTT. This encodes CASSRLNTEAFF.